Each of the 25 T cell receptor beta chains below was sequenced from the same sample in a study of cytomegalovirus exposure and HLA in healthy donors. The study ran its PCR with 60 Vbeta and 13 Jbeta primers. Sequencing used immunoSEQ multiplex PCR; TCRdb keeps in-frame clones, though not all of them. The sample comprises some 85,000 clones, approximately 84% of which are singletons, and roughly 2.6% rests with the top ten. The specimen sequenced was PBMCs. These receptors originate from a woman in her forties or fifties in good health and CMV-seronegative.

The CDR3 reads CASSEPAGQRAGTEAFF. The CDR3 DNA reads as TGTGCCAGCAGTGAACCCGCGGGTCAGAGGGCTGGCACTGAAGCTTTCTTT. The gene calls are TRBV6-1 and TRBJ1-1, with D hard to call. The germline V and J ends were trimmed by 2 bases and 4 bases, with 20 bases remaining between them. The CDR3 has 17 amino acids. Germline V gene sequence: CDR1 MNHNS, CDR2 SASEGT.

This chain uses TRBV19 with TRBJ1-5, with 9 bases lining up with TRBD1. CDR3 size: 17 residues. The germline gives CDR1 LNHDA, CDR2 SQIVND (reference sequence). V lost 4 bases to trimming and J lost 3 bases; unmatched junction nucleotides: 10. The CDR3 region has the DNA TGTGCCAGTAGTACCTCCGGGACAGGGTATTTCAATCAGCCCCAGCATTTT. Its translation: CASSTSGTGYFNQPQHF.

The rearrangement joins TRBV28 to TRBJ1-2, with D possibly TRBD1 on 6 matching bases. Trimming left V 4 bases short and J 5 bases short, with 11 bases between. This CDR3 is 13 amino acids long. CDR1 MDHEN and CDR2 SYDVKM come from the germline V gene. The CDR3 region is CASSSRDKYGYTF. In DNA, the CDR3 is TGTGCCAGCAGTTCCCGGGACAAGTATGGCTACACCTTC.

The chain joins TRBV19 to TRBJ1-2; D call uncertain. Germline CDR1 is LNHDA and CDR2 is SQIVND (reference sequence). Trimming cost V 0 bases and J 1 base, with 3 bases left between them. The CDR3 runs 13 residues. The CDR3 loop is CASSIELNYGYTF. DNA for the CDR3: TGTGCCAGTAGTATAGAACTTAACTATGGCTACACCTTC. The entire variable domain, with the rest obtained from reference TRBV19 and TRBJ1-2, is as follows: DGGITQSPKYLFRKEGQNVTLSCEQNLNHDAMYWYRQDPGQGLRLIYYSQIVNDFQKGDIAEGYSVSREKKESFPLTVTSAQKNPTAFYLCASSIELNYGYTFGSGTRLTVV.

V and J are TRBV27 and TRBJ1-6, with 9 nucleotides matching TRBD1. This CDR3 region has 16 residues. Unmatched junction bases numbered 4, after V lost 1 base and J lost 6 bases. Germline lookup yields CDR1 MNHEY and CDR2 SMNVEV (reference sequence). The DNA for the CDR3 is TGTGCCAGCAGTTTATTGCGGACAGGGGTTAATTCACCCCTCCACTTT. This translates into CASSLLRTGVNSPLHF.

The V gene is TRBV11-2, the J gene TRBJ2-1; TRBD2 matches 14 bases. With V trimmed by 3 bases and J by 6 bases, 10 bases remained unmatched. The CDR3 has 18 residues. Germline V gene lookup returns CDR1 SGHAT and CDR2 FQNNGV. CDR3 amino acids: CASSLAAGTSGRGNEQFF. The CDR3 coding sequence is TGTGCCAGCAGCTTGGCCGCCGGGACTAGCGGGAGAGGCAATGAGCAGTTCTTC. Supplemented by reference TRBV11-2 and TRBJ2-1, the full variable domain reads EAGVAQSPRYKIIEKRQSVAFWCNPISGHATLYWYQQILGQGPKLLIQFQNNGVVDDSQLPKDRFSAERLKGVDSTLKIQPAKLEDSAVYLCASSLAAGTSGRGNEQFFGPGTRLTVL.

The rearrangement links TRBV15 to TRBJ1-5; D is ambiguous. This CDR3 region has 14 residues. V was clipped by 9 bases and J by 0 bases, with 12 bases between them. Germline-derived CDR1 and CDR2 are LNHNV and YYDKDF (reference sequence). The CDR3 protein is CATGGWSSNQPQHF. CDR3 in DNA: TGTGCCACAGGAGGGTGGAGTAGCAATCAGCCCCAGCATTTT.

This chain links TRBV28 with TRBJ2-1; D remains ambiguous. The CDR3 totals 13 residues. V lost 8 bases and J 8 bases, leaving 16 bases between the germline ends. Looked up from germline, CDR1 is MDHEN and CDR2 is SYDVKM. In nucleotides, the CDR3 is TGTGCCAGCGGCGGATCGGCCGGCGATGAGCAGTTCTTC. Its protein is CASGGSAGDEQFF.

This clone was found once. The V and J genes are TRBV27 and TRBJ2-1; TRBD2 matches at 16 bases. The CDR3 is 15 residues long. Germline lookup yields CDR1 MNHEY and CDR2 SMNVEV (reference sequence). V was clipped by 4 bases and J by 9 bases; unmatched bases: 3. The CDR3 region has the DNA TGTGCCAGCAGTTCGGGACTAGCGGGGGGGCCTGAGCAGTTCTTC. Its translation: CASSSGLAGGPEQFF.

CDR3 amino acids: CASSLRESGGPGEQYF. CDR3 DNA: TGTGCCAGCAGCTTAAGGGAGTCGGGAGGGCCGGGCGAGCAGTACTTC. The rearrangement uses TRBV7-8 and TRBJ2-7, with 8 bases that match TRBD2. The CDR3 is 16 residues long. Germline CDR1 is SGHVS and CDR2 is FQNEAQ. The J segment lost 6 bases and the V segment lost 2 bases, leaving 12 bases of the junction unmatched.

V and J are TRBV7-9 and TRBJ2-1, with TRBD2 as a possible D gene (6 bases). Per germline, CDR1 SEHNR and CDR2 FQNEAQ (reference sequence). Trimming removed 6 bases at V and 10 bases at J, with 16 bases between. The CDR3 covers 13 residues. As DNA, the CDR3 is TGTGCCAGCAGTCCGGGACTGGCCAAGGAGCAGTTCTTC. It encodes CASSPGLAKEQFF.

In its sample, this clone was seen once. The rearrangement joins TRBV10-2 to TRBJ2-2; possibly TRBD1 for D (6 bases). Trimming removed 3 bases at V and 6 bases at J, with 14 bases between. The germline CDR1 and CDR2 sequences are WSHSY and SAAADI. This CDR3 region has 15 residues. The CDR3 bases are TGCGCCAGCAGTGACGGCAGGGGTATCGCCGGGGAGCTGTTTTTT. This sequence encodes CASSDGRGIAGELFF.

The chain recombines TRBV16 with TRBJ1-2, with D unresolved. Germline V CDR1 and CDR2: KGHSY, FQNENV. The CDR3 runs 13 residues. Trimming stripped 0 bases from V and 3 bases from J, with 5 bases between. In nucleotides, the CDR3 is TGTGCCAGCAGCCAATCGACATACTATGGCTACACCTTC. It specifies CASSQSTYYGYTF.

This chain connects TRBV19 to TRBJ2-1; 9 bases line up with TRBD2. The germline gives CDR1 LNHDA, CDR2 SQIVND (reference sequence). The V gene end was trimmed by 6 bases and the J gene end by 4 bases; junction bases not matched to a gene: 7. The length of the CDR3 is 15 residues. The CDR3 loop reads CASSQTSGLYNEQFF. In DNA form, the CDR3 reads TGTGCCAGTAGCCAGACTAGCGGATTGTACAATGAGCAGTTCTTC.

The CDR3 region is CASNARSTDTQYF. The CDR3 nucleotides read TGTGCCAGCAACGCGAGAAGCACAGATACGCAGTATTTT. The chain has TRBV9 and TRBJ2-3; D gene unclear. CDR1 is SGDLS and CDR2 is YYNGEE in the germline V gene. This CDR3 has 13 residues. V lost 6 bases and J 0 bases, leaving 8 bases between the germline ends.

The rearrangement links TRBV5-1 to TRBJ1-5; D is ambiguous. Trimming took 4 bases from V and 4 from J, leaving 9 bases between them. CDR1 SGHRS and CDR2 YFSETQ come from the germline V gene. The CDR3 loop spans 13 amino acids. CDR3 amino acids: CASSEGGNQPQHF. Here the CDR3 DNA reads TGCGCCAGCAGCGAGGGCGGGAATCAGCCCCAGCATTTT. Filled out from reference TRBV5-1 and TRBJ1-5, the complete variable domain reads KAGVTQTPRYLIKTRGQQVTLSCSPISGHRSVSWYQQTPGQGLQFLFEYFSETQRNKGNFPGRFSGRQFSNSRSEMNVSTLELGDSALYLCASSEGGNQPQHFGDGTRLSIL.

This clone was observed a few times. The rearrangement links TRBV9 to TRBJ1-2, with 9 bases matching TRBD1. J was trimmed by 5 bases and V by 4 bases; bases with no gene match: 9. The CDR3 has 15 residues. Germline V gene lookup returns CDR1 SGDLS and CDR2 YYNGEE. CDR3 DNA: TGTGCCAGCAGCTCAGGGGGAGGACAGGGGTATGGCTACACCTTC. The encoded protein is CASSSGGGQGYGYTF.

This chain links TRBV5-6 with TRBJ2-2; the match to TRBD1 covers 8 bases. The CDR3 sequence is 15 residues long. V trimming: 4 bases; J trimming: 1 base; junction bases outside the gene matches: 3. The V gene's germline CDR1 is SGHDT and CDR2 YYEEEE. CDR3 nucleotides: TGTGCCAGCAGCCGGACAGGGAGGAACACCGGGGAGCTGTTTTTT. Its translation: CASSRTGRNTGELFF.

This chain joins TRBV21-1 and TRBJ2-5; the DNA was not compared with TRBD2, the D call given in the table. TRBV21-1 represents a pseudogene. The CDR3 loop spans 20 amino acids. CDR3 protein: CASSKVPRGTSGTYQETQYF. The CDR3, as DNA: TGTGCCAGCAGCAAAGTCCCCCGCGGGACTAGCGGGACGTACCAAGAGACCCAGTACTTC.

The gene calls are TRBV13 and TRBJ2-3; TRBD2 matches at 10 bases. CDR3 length: 17 amino acids. After removal of 4 bases from V and 3 bases from J, the junction contained 10 bases not matched to a gene. The germline gives CDR1 PRHDT, CDR2 FYEKMQ (reference sequence). The CDR3 DNA is TGTGCCAGCAGCTCCACACACTTAGCGGGGGGTACAGATACGCAGTATTTT. Amino acids: CASSSTHLAGGTDTQYF.

The rearrangement joins TRBV10-3 to TRBJ2-5, with D maybe TRBD2 (6 bases). V was shortened by 3 bases and J by 9 bases, with 23 bases between the two germline ends. Germline V CDR1 and CDR2: ENHRY, SYGVKD. This CDR3 comprises 16 residues. The CDR3 sequence: CAISDSGSSISGAQYF. The CDR3 DNA sequence: TGTGCCATCAGTGATTCGGGTAGCTCAATTTCGGGGGCCCAGTACTTC.

This clone was picked up one time. Other DNA sequences in this sample translate to the same CDR3. The chain employs TRBV5-1 and TRBJ1-4, with 11 bases identical to TRBD1. The ends lost 3 bases at V and 8 bases at J; junction bases unmatched: 3. Germline V gene data show CDR1 as SGHRS and CDR2 as YFSETQ. The CDR3 has 14 amino acids. CDR3 nucleotide sequence: TGCGCCAGCAGCTCCGGGACAGGGGGGGAAAAACTGTTTTTT. Translation: CASSSGTGGEKLFF. Supplemented by reference TRBV5-1 and TRBJ1-4, the full variable domain reads KAGVTQTPRYLIKTRGQQVTLSCSPISGHRSVSWYQQTPGQGLQFLFEYFSETQRNKGNFPGRFSGRQFSNSRSEMNVSTLELGDSALYLCASSSGTGGEKLFFGSGTQLSVL.

This chain joins TRBV10-3 and TRBJ2-1, with 9 positions matching TRBD1. The length of the CDR3 is 15 residues. Germline V lookup: CDR1 ENHRY, CDR2 SYGVKD. V trimming: 4 bases; J trimming: 5 bases; junction bases outside the gene matches: 6. The CDR3 loop reads CAISALWTGDNEQFF. CDR3 bases: TGTGCCATCAGTGCCCTATGGACAGGGGACAATGAGCAGTTCTTC.

The chain employs TRBV5-1 and TRBJ2-1, with D unresolved. The germline V gene has CDR1 SGHRS and CDR2 YFSETQ. This CDR3 contains 16 residues. Trimming left V 0 bases short and J 2 bases short, with 12 bases between. The CDR3 here is CASSLAIAEPYNEQFF. CDR3 coding DNA: TGCGCCAGCAGCTTGGCGATCGCAGAACCCTACAATGAGCAGTTCTTC.

This sequence joins TRBV25-1 and TRBJ1-2; no clear D gene. V was clipped by 7 bases and J by 1 base, with 19 bases between them. Germline V gene data show CDR1 as MGHDK and CDR2 as SYGVNS. This CDR3 is 16 amino acids long. The CDR3 here is CASKDQEPKLNYGYTF. The CDR3 DNA reads as TGTGCCAGCAAAGATCAGGAACCGAAACTTAACTATGGCTACACCTTC.